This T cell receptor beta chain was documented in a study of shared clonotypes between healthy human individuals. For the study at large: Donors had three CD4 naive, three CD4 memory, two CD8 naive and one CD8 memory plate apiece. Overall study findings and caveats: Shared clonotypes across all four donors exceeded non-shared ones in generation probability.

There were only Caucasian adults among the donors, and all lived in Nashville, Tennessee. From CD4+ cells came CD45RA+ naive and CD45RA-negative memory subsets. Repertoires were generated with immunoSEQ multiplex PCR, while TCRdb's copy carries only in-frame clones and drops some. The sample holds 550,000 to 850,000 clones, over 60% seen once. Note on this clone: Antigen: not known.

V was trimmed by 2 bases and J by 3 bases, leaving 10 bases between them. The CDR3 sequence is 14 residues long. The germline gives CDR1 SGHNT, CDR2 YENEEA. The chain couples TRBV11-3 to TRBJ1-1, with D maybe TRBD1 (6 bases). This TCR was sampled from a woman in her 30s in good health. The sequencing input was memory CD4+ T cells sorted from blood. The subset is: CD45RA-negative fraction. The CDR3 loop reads CASSLRGKDTEAFF. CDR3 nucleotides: TGTGCCAGCAGCTTAAGGGGGAAGGACACTGAAGCTTTCTTT.